These 6 T cell receptor beta chains originate from one sample sequenced in a study of beta chain features in type 1 diabetes. Study-level findings and limits: All four CD4+ subsets of Type 1 diabetes patients contained TCRB CDR3s that were moderately but significantly shorter.

The investigators reverse transcribed all of the isolated RNA, so they sequenced expressed TCRB transcripts. Profiled with immunoSEQ multiplex PCR; TCRdb holds only in-frame clones, not every one. This sample yields about 230,000 clones, of which roughly 17% are seen a single time; 0.065% to 0.1% belongs to the top ten. No antigens are known for them. The material sequenced was naive CD4+ T cells from blood. These receptors were obtained from a young man with type 1 diabetes.

The chain couples TRBV14 to TRBJ2-1, with D hard to call. V lost 4 bases and J lost 4, with 14 bases in between. The germline V gene encodes CDR1 SGHDN and CDR2 FVKESK. The CDR3 is 15 amino acids. The chain's CDR3 is CASSPLADFYNEQFF. The CDR3 DNA is TGTGCCAGCAGCCCGTTGGCGGATTTTTACAATGAGCAGTTCTTC.

CDR3 protein: CASAQQGAAYGYTF. The CDR3 DNA follows: TGTGCCAGCGCCCAACAGGGGGCGGCCTATGGCTACACCTTC. V gene TRBV7-9 combines with J gene TRBJ1-2, with 9 nucleotides matching TRBD1. The CDR3 length is 14 residues. Germline V gene lookup returns CDR1 SEHNR and CDR2 FQNEAQ (reference sequence). J was trimmed by 4 bases and V by 8 bases; bases with no gene match: 8. Filled out from reference TRBV7-9 and TRBJ1-2, the complete variable domain reads DTGVSQNPRHKITKRGQNVTFRCDPISEHNRLYWYRQTLGQGPEFLTYFQNEAQLEKSRLLSDRFSAERPKGSFSTLEIQRTEQGDSAMYLCASAQQGAAYGYTFGSGTRLTVV.

There are a few counts of this clone. J is TRBJ2-1 and V is TRBV7-9; 8 nucleotides match TRBD2. Germline trimming cut 1 base from V and 5 bases from J; bases unmatched to any gene: 10. CDR1 and CDR2 (germline): SEHNR, FQNEAQ (reference sequence). This CDR3 contains 17 residues. DNA of the CDR3: TGTGCCAGCAGCTTAGACAAATCGGGACTAGTCCACAATGAGCAGTTCTTC. Its protein product is CASSLDKSGLVHNEQFF.

This clone was counted between two and nine times. CDR3 nucleotides: TGCGCCAGCAGCCCGCAGTTAGCGGGATGGGCCTACGAGCAGTACTTC. Protein: CASSPQLAGWAYEQYF. This chain connects TRBV4-1 to TRBJ2-7; TRBD2 aligns across 8 bases. After removal of 4 bases from V and 2 bases from J, the junction contained 10 bases not matched to a gene. CDR1 and CDR2 (germline): MGHRA, YSYEKL. There are 16 residues in the CDR3.

The rearrangement uses TRBV6-5 and TRBJ2-7, with 7 bases fitting TRBD1. V lost 3 bases and J lost 1; bases outside the gene matches: 6. This CDR3 comprises 15 residues. Germline lookup yields CDR1 MNHEY and CDR2 SVGAGI. The CDR3 DNA is TGTGCCAGCAGTTATTCGGACAGGCAGTCCTACGAGCAGTACTTC. Amino acids: CASSYSDRQSYEQYF.

This clone was recorded a few times. The genes are TRBV4-1 and TRBJ2-2, with 8 bases fitting TRBD1. Trimming at V came to 1 base and at J to 6 bases, leaving 4 bases not matched to a gene. Germline-derived CDR1 and CDR2 are MGHRA and YSYEKL. The CDR3 is 15 residues long. CDR3 sequence (DNA): TGCGCCAGCAGCCAAGGGACAGGGAGGTCCGGGGAGCTGTTTTTT. Translating gives CASSQGTGRSGELFF.